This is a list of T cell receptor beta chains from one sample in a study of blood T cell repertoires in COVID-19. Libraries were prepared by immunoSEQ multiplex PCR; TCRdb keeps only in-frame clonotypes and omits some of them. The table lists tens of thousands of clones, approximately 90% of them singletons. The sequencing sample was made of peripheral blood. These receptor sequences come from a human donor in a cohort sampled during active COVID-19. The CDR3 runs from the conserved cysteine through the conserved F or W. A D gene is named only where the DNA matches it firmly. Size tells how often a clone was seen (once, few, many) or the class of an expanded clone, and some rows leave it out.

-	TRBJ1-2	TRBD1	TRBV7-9	CASSGTGYYGYTF	TGTGCCAGCAGCGGGACAGGCTACTATGGCTACACCTTC
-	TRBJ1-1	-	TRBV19	CASLPVSGAGTEAFF	TGTGCCAGTCTACCGGTCTCAGGGGCGGGCACTGAAGCTTTCTTT
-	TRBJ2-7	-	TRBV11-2	CASGLRQAYEQYF	TGTGCCAGCGGTCTGAGACAGGCCTACGAGCAGTACTTC
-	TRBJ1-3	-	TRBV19	CASSVGGTGNTIYF	TGTGCCAGTAGTGTCGGAGGGACTGGAAACACCATATATTTT
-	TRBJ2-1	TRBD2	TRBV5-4	CASSLAGGGWSGSEQFF	TGTGCCAGCAGCTTGGCGGGGGGAGGGTGGTCGGGCAGTGAGCAGTTCTTC
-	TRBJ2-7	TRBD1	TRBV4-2	CASSLRQGINEQYF	TGTGCCAGCAGCCTCCGACAGGGGATCAACGAGCAGTACTTC
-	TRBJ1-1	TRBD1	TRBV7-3	CASSLSPGQGDTEAFF	TGTGCCAGCAGCTTATCCCCGGGACAGGGGGACACTGAAGCTTTCTTT
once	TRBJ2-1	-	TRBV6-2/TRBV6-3	CASSSPFRPTYNEQFF	TGTGCCAGCAGTTCCCCATTTCGCCCTACCTACAATGAGCAGTTCTTC
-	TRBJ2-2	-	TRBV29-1	CSALRLDTGELFF	TGCAGCGCTCTGAGGCTAGATACCGGGGAGCTGTTTTTT
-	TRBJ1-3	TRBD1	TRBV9	CASSTPKVGQGSSGNTIYF	TGTGCCAGCAGCACCCCAAAAGTGGGACAGGGGTCCTCTGGAAACACCATATATTTT
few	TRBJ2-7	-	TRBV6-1	CASSKAATGYEQYF	TGTGCCAGCAGTAAAGCCGCAACAGGGTACGAGCAGTACTTC
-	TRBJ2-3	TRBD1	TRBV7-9	CASSTGPGQGTDTQYF	TGTGCCAGCAGCACCGGACCGGGACAGGGGACAGATACGCAGTATTTT
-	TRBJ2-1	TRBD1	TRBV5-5	CASSWTGGNEQFF	TGTGCCAGCAGCTGGACAGGGGGCAATGAGCAGTTCTTC
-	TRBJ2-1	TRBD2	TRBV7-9	CASWTSDGEQFF	TGTGCTAGCTGGACTAGCGATGGTGAGCAGTTCTTC
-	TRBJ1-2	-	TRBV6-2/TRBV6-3	CASSYRGANYGYTF	TGTGCCAGCAGTTACCGGGGGGCAAACTATGGCTACACCTTC
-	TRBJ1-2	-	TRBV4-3	CASSHFIEFNYGYTF	TGCGCCAGCAGCCATTTCATCGAGTTTAACTATGGCTACACCTTC
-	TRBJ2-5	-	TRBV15	CATSRGGRGQQETQYF	TGTGCCACCAGCAGAGGAGGGCGGGGACAGCAAGAGACCCAGTACTTC
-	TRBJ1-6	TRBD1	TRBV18	CASSPGQANRGPLHF	TGTGCCAGCTCACCCGGACAGGCCAACAGGGGACCCCTCCACTTT
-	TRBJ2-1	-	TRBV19	CASSSSGSYNEQFF	TGTGCCAGTAGTAGTAGCGGCTCCTACAATGAGCAGTTCTTC
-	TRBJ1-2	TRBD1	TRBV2	CASSDPTGRYGYTF	TGTGCCAGCAGTGACCCGACAGGGCGGTATGGCTACACCTTC
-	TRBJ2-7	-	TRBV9	CASSPRVARIYEQYF	TGTGCCAGCAGCCCTCGGGTAGCGCGAATCTACGAGCAGTACTTC
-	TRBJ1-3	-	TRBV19	CASIQNSGNTIYF	TGTGCCAGTATACAGAACTCTGGAAACACCATATATTTT